This T cell receptor beta chain originates from a study of Ad26.COV2.S vaccination and SARS-CoV-2 variants. Study-level points and caveats: Breadth of non-spike TCRs did not differ between vaccinees and placebo recipients.

TCRdb's copy holds only in-frame clones and misses some; the assay was immunoSEQ multiplex PCR. The sample yields about half a million clones, roughly nine tenths seen once. CDR1 is KGHDR, CDR2 SFDVKD, per germline. The CDR3 is made up of 13 amino acids. Trimming cost V 4 bases and J 7 bases, with 12 bases left between them. As for this clone: Its specificity is unknown.

The treatment: around 19 received Ad26.COV2.S at low or high dose, single or two shots; 5 received placebo; per-sample allocation not given. Day 63 after the first injection of vaccine or placebo was the sampling time. The sequencing used peripheral blood, collected in a trial of Ad26.COV2.S vaccine versus placebo. The rearrangement uses TRBV24-1 and TRBJ2-5, with a weak D call TRBD2 (6 bases). The sequence was obtained from a person between 18 and 65 years old who received the Ad26.COV2.S COVID-19 vaccine or a placebo. The DNA of the CDR3 is TGTGCCACCAGTGACTGGCGGGATGGGACCCAGTACTTC. As protein: CATSDWRDGTQYF.